This T cell receptor beta chain was observed in a study of T-cell memory formation after mild COVID-19. Germline CDR1 is MGHRA and CDR2 is YSYEKL. The length of the CDR3 is 15 residues. The ends lost 3 bases at V and 7 bases at J; junction bases unmatched: 9. This clonotype appeared a few times. Its matching antigen is unknown. Constant-segment primers were used for 5'RACE, and the resulting TCR alpha and TCR beta cDNA libraries carried sample barcodes and UMIs. TCRdb fed the 5' RACE reads into MiXCR, producing one record per CDR3 protein. The sample lists more than 250,000 distinct CDR3 sequences, 18% occurring once. Study results and limitations: Among CD4+ contracting clones, most were CM and EM, and CD8+ ones EMRA.

Sequenced material: PBMCs or a T cell subset sorted from them (not recorded which). The source is a man aged 18-30 years who had mild COVID-19 (a few samples of this study predate the infection). Cell type and time point are not known. This chain links TRBV4-1 with TRBJ1-2; 9 bases are shared with TRBD1. The chain's CDR3 is CASSQWDRVSAGYTF. In DNA, the CDR3 is TGCGCCAGCAGCCAGTGGGACAGGGTTTCCGCTGGCTACACCTTC.